This entry lists 20 T cell receptor beta chains sequenced from one sample in a study of blood T cell repertoires in COVID-19. Profiled with immunoSEQ multiplex PCR; TCRdb holds only in-frame clones, not every one. Among hundreds of thousands of clones, around 90% were seen once, and the ten largest hold 1%. Sequenced: PBMCs or T cells enriched from blood (not recorded which). The receptors were gathered from a woman aged 25 to 39 who had recovered from COVID-19.

The V call is TRBV7-3, the J call TRBJ2-6; 7 nucleotides agree with TRBD1. CDR1 and CDR2 (germline): SGHTA, FQGTGA. J gave up 0 bases and V 5 bases, and 10 bases lay outside the gene matches. This CDR3 is 18 amino acids long. DNA for the CDR3: TGTGCCAGCAGCCGGACAGGTCAATCCTTCTCTGGGGCCAACGTCCTGACTTTC. Encoded protein: CASSRTGQSFSGANVLTF.

The chain carries TRBV30 and TRBJ1-2; 9 bases line up with TRBD1. Trimming at V came to 2 bases and at J to 2 bases, leaving 9 bases not matched to a gene. The CDR3 is made up of 16 amino acids. Germline CDR1 GTSNPN, CDR2 SVGIG (reference sequence). The CDR3 here is CAWSTHRDRENYGYTF. The CDR3 DNA is TGTGCCTGGAGTACCCACCGGGACAGGGAAAACTATGGCTACACCTTC.

This sequence joins TRBV6-5 and TRBJ1-4; no clear D. The CDR3 extends over 15 amino acids. Germline V CDR1 and CDR2: MNHEY, SVGAGI. The V end was cut by 6 bases, the J end by 7 bases, with 18 bases between. In DNA form, the CDR3 reads TGTGCCAGCAGCCTCGGGGAGGGCATTGGTGAAAAACTGTTTTTT. It translates to CASSLGEGIGEKLFF.

In its sample, this clone was seen once. The genes are TRBV2 and TRBJ2-2, with 9 bases that match TRBD1. CDR1 is SNHLY, CDR2 FYNNEI, per germline. CDR3 size: 17 residues. V shed 6 bases, J shed 3 bases, and the junction held 11 bases outside the gene matches. The CDR3 reads CASSPSVGQGYTGELFF. For the CDR3, the DNA is TGTGCCAGCAGCCCTTCGGTCGGACAGGGGTACACCGGGGAGCTGTTTTTT.

The chain uses TRBV19 and TRBJ2-4; D uncertain. Germline CDR1 reads LNHDA; CDR2 reads SQIVND (reference sequence). The CDR3 consists of 15 residues. The germline V and J ends were trimmed by 5 bases and 0 bases, with 11 bases remaining between them. CDR3 amino acids: CASSPEALAKNIQYF. CDR3 coding DNA: TGTGCCAGTAGTCCAGAAGCGCTAGCCAAAAACATTCAGTACTTC.

This chain uses TRBV27 with TRBJ2-1; 7 bases align to TRBD2. This CDR3 has 16 amino acids. V was clipped by 5 bases and J by 4 bases; unmatched bases: 11. The germline CDR1 and CDR2 sequences are MNHEY and SMNVEV (reference sequence). CDR3 region: CASSPRLARRYNEQFF. CDR3 sequence (DNA): TGTGCCAGCAGTCCCCGACTAGCCCGGAGGTACAATGAGCAGTTCTTC.

The chain carries TRBV28 and TRBJ1-5; D unresolved. Germline V gene lookup returns CDR1 MDHEN and CDR2 SYDVKM. The length of the CDR3 is 11 residues. This CDR3 is CALGDNQPQHF. The DNA for the CDR3 is TGTGCGCTGGGCGACAATCAGCCCCAGCATTTT.

The J gene is TRBJ1-6, the V gene TRBV18; D is ambiguous. The CDR3 is made up of 14 amino acids. Germline CDR1 is KGHSH and CDR2 is LQKENI. Trimming pared 8 bases from V and 10 bases from J, leaving 18 bases between. The chain's CDR3 is CASTNTGMGSPLHF. For the CDR3, the DNA is TGTGCCAGCACAAACACCGGGATGGGATCACCCCTCCACTTT.

The chain employs TRBV2 and TRBJ2-5; the match to TRBD2 covers 7 bases. Per germline, CDR1 SNHLY and CDR2 FYNNEI. The CDR3 is 16 residues long. With 1 base clipped from V and 4 bases from J, the junction kept 9 bases outside the gene matches. CDR3 amino acids: CASSEGRNGRSETQYF. The DNA for the CDR3 is TGTGCCAGCAGTGAAGGACGTAACGGGAGGTCAGAGACCCAGTACTTC.

The V call is TRBV18, the J call TRBJ1-5; TRBD1 aligns across 9 bases. The ends lost 3 bases at V and 3 bases at J; junction bases unmatched: 3. The CDR3 covers 15 residues. Germline assignment: CDR1 KGHSH and CDR2 LQKENI. CDR3 in amino acids: CASSPGTGNNQPQHF. DNA for the CDR3: TGTGCCAGCTCACCTGGGACAGGGAACAATCAGCCCCAGCATTTT.

The chain combines TRBV28 with TRBJ2-7, with D hard to call. Trimming stripped 10 bases from V and 1 base from J, with 14 bases between. This CDR3 has 13 residues. Germline V gene data show CDR1 as MDHEN and CDR2 as SYDVKM. The CDR3: CATRKRASYEQYF. The CDR3 bases are TGTGCCACCAGGAAGCGCGCATCCTACGAGCAGTACTTC. The full variable domain, in which reference TRBV28 and TRBJ2-7 provide the parts outside the CDR3, is DVKVTQSSRYLVKRTGEKVFLECVQDMDHENMFWYRQDPGLGLRLIYFSYDVKMKEKGDIPEGYSVSREKKERFSLILESASTNQTSMYLCATRKRASYEQYFGPGTRLTVT.

The chain carries TRBV14 and TRBJ2-7; TRBD2 aligns across 7 bases. Germline V gene lookup returns CDR1 SGHDN and CDR2 FVKESK. The CDR3 consists of 15 residues. After removal of 5 bases from V and 5 bases from J, the junction contained 12 bases not matched to a gene. The CDR3 DNA reads TGTGCCAGCAGCTCAAGAGGTGGGGGGGACCACGAGCAGTACTTC. The encoded protein is CASSSRGGGDHEQYF.

The table lists this clone with a few counts. This chain joins TRBV7-2 and TRBJ1-2; 8 bases are a match to TRBD1. The J segment lost 2 bases and the V segment lost 5 bases, leaving 4 bases of the junction unmatched. CDR1 is SGHTA and CDR2 is FQGNSA in the germline V gene. The CDR3 runs to 14 residues. DNA for the CDR3: TGTGCCAGCAGCCTCCGGACAGGGAACTATGGCTACACCTTC. Translated: CASSLRTGNYGYTF.

J is TRBJ1-1 and V is TRBV28; D gene ambiguous. The V gene lost 1 base and the J gene lost 7 bases, with 7 bases spanning the gap. The CDR3 consists of 12 residues. Germline CDR1 and CDR2: MDHEN and SYDVKM. CDR3 amino acids: CASSLLRGEAFF. The CDR3, as DNA: TGTGCCAGCAGTTTATTGCGGGGTGAAGCTTTCTTT.

The chain is built from TRBV5-5 and TRBJ2-7, with D unresolved. CDR3 length: 11 amino acids. CDR1 SGHKS and CDR2 YYEKEE come from the germline V gene (reference sequence). V was clipped by 0 bases and J by 4 bases, with 2 bases between them. The CDR3 DNA follows: TGTGCCAGCAGCTTGGCGTACGAGCAGTACTTC. Translated, it gives CASSLAYEQYF. The whole variable domain, remainder taken from reference TRBV5-5 and TRBJ2-7, is DAGVTQSPTHLIKTRGQQVTLRCSPISGHKSVSWYQQVLGQGPQFIFQYYEKEERGRGNFPDRFSARQFPNYSSELNVNALLLGDSALYLCASSLAYEQYFGPGTRLTVT.

The chain recombines TRBV28 with TRBJ2-1; no clear D gene. This CDR3 comprises 15 residues. Per germline, CDR1 MDHEN and CDR2 SYDVKM. The V gene lost 6 bases and the J gene lost 2 bases, with 14 bases spanning the gap. The CDR3 protein is CASSPRIAPYNEQFF. Here the CDR3 DNA reads TGTGCCAGCAGCCCGCGGATAGCTCCCTACAATGAGCAGTTCTTC.

In its sample, this clone was seen a few times. V gene TRBV28 combines with J gene TRBJ1-6; 7 bases fit TRBD1. The V and J ends lost 4 bases and 3 bases, in that order; junction bases with no gene match: 0. CDR3 length: 14 residues. CDR1 and CDR2 (germline): MDHEN, SYDVKM. This CDR3 reads CASSSGGYNSPLHF. As DNA, the CDR3 is TGTGCCAGCAGTTCAGGGGGCTATAATTCACCCCTCCACTTT.

The chain has TRBV5-1 and TRBJ1-1, with TRBD1 identical over 11 bases. Germline CDR1 SGHRS, CDR2 YFSETQ. V shed 4 bases, J shed 4 bases, and the junction held 18 bases outside the gene matches. This CDR3 spans 19 amino acids. CDR3 sequence reads: CASSPLIGQGAAHPTEAFF. DNA for the CDR3: TGCGCCAGCAGCCCACTAATAGGACAGGGGGCGGCCCACCCCACTGAAGCTTTCTTT.

This sequence joins TRBV7-2 and TRBJ1-3; D perhaps matches TRBD1 (5 bases). There are 15 residues in the CDR3. Germline V gives CDR1 SGHTA, CDR2 FQGNSA. V was cut by 5 bases and J by 4 bases, with 15 bases left in between. CDR3 residues: CASSLSSGSGNTIYF. The DNA for the CDR3 is TGTGCCAGCAGCCTCTCCTCAGGGTCAGGAAACACCATATATTTT.

The chain carries TRBV7-9 and TRBJ2-7, with TRBD1 matching over 9 bases. The length of the CDR3 is 14 residues. The V segment lost 5 bases and the J segment 9 bases; nucleotides outside the gene matches: 11. Germline V gives CDR1 SEHNR, CDR2 FQNEAQ (reference sequence). This CDR3 is CASSPTGQGLGQYF. As DNA, the CDR3 is TGTGCCAGCAGCCCAACGGGACAGGGTCTTGGGCAGTACTTC.